Presented here are 7 T cell receptor beta chains from one specimen sequenced in a study of OX40 agonist ivuxolimab in advanced cancers. The data were produced by immunoSEQ multiplex PCR, yet TCRdb's version contains in-frame clones alone and is incomplete. Here the sample spans more than 45,000 clones, 83% being singletons. Sequencing was performed on CD4+ or CD8+ T cells sorted from blood, taken in a trial of the OX40 agonist ivuxolimab. The receptor set was obtained from an adult with an advanced solid tumor such as melanoma, head and neck, liver or kidney cancer.

This clone showed up just once. The V and J genes are TRBV5-8 and TRBJ2-7; possibly TRBD1 for D (6 bases). CDR3 length equals 16 residues. From germline, CDR1 is SGHTS and CDR2 YDEGEE. Between the trimmed V and J ends, which lost 1 base and 3 bases, there was a span of 17 bases. The CDR3 region has the DNA TGTGCCAGCAGCTTGACCCTCTTACAGGGCAACTACGAGCAGTACTTC. It specifies CASSLTLLQGNYEQYF. Supplemented by reference TRBV5-8 and TRBJ2-7, the full variable domain reads EAGVTQSPTHLIKTRGQQATLRCSPISGHTSVYWYQQALGLGLQFLLWYDEGEERNRGNFPPRFSGRQFPNYSSELNVNALELEDSALYLCASSLTLLQGNYEQYFGPGTRLTVT.

The chain links TRBV7-9 to TRBJ2-7, with a tentative D call TRBD2 (5 bases). CDR3 length: 15 amino acids. Germline values: CDR1 SEHNR, CDR2 FQNEAQ (reference sequence). V was trimmed by 3 bases and J by 5 bases, leaving 17 bases between them. This chain's CDR3 is CASSFWGAIRDEQYF. DNA for the CDR3: TGTGCCAGCAGCTTTTGGGGAGCCATCCGGGACGAGCAGTACTTC.

The V call is TRBV19, the J call TRBJ1-4, with 8 bases fitting TRBD1. CDR1 is LNHDA and CDR2 is SQIVND in the germline V gene (reference sequence). CDR3 length: 18 amino acids. V was pared by 7 bases and J by 0 bases, with 13 bases of the junction left unmatched. The CDR3 loop reads CASTPAGGVGATNEKLFF. CDR3 nucleotide sequence: TGTGCCAGTACCCCAGCAGGGGGCGTTGGTGCAACTAATGAAAAACTGTTTTTT.

The chain joins TRBV7-9 to TRBJ2-3; tentative D call: TRBD1 (6 bases). V gave up 1 base and J gave up 0 bases, with 14 bases separating them. The CDR3 runs 17 residues. The germline V gene encodes CDR1 SEHNR and CDR2 FQNEAQ (reference sequence). The CDR3 loop reads CASSLEAGASSTDTQYF. The CDR3 DNA reads TGTGCCAGCAGCTTAGAGGCAGGGGCATCTAGCACAGATACGCAGTATTTT.

This clone showed up just once. This rearrangement joins TRBV5-1 to TRBJ2-1; a possible D gene is TRBD1 (5 bases). The CDR3 spans 12 residues. Germline V lookup: CDR1 SGHRS, CDR2 YFSETQ. Trimming took off 2 bases at V and 12 bases at J, with 12 bases between the two ends. The CDR3 spells CASSFSDQGQFF. The DNA for the CDR3 is TGCGCCAGCAGCTTCTCCGACCAGGGGCAGTTCTTC.

The chain joins TRBV28 to TRBJ2-5; 10 nucleotides match TRBD2. Trimming took 11 bases from V and 7 from J; bases not matched to a gene: 13. The CDR3 is 14 amino acids. CDR1 and CDR2 from the germline V gene are MDHEN and SYDVKM. The CDR3 coding sequence is TGTGCCGGACTTGTAGCGGGGGGCCCGAGGACCCAGTACTTC. Encoded protein: CAGLVAGGPRTQYF.

The chain is built from TRBV5-1 and TRBJ1-1; D is perhaps TRBD1 (6 bases). The germline V and J ends were trimmed by 2 bases and 4 bases, with 9 bases remaining between them. Germline assignment: CDR1 SGHRS and CDR2 YFSETQ. The CDR3 totals 13 residues. The CDR3 loop is CASSLTGSTEAFF. DNA of the CDR3: TGCGCCAGCAGCTTAACAGGGAGCACTGAAGCTTTCTTT. The full variable domain, in which reference TRBV5-1 and TRBJ1-1 provide the parts outside the CDR3, is KAGVTQTPRYLIKTRGQQVTLSCSPISGHRSVSWYQQTPGQGLQFLFEYFSETQRNKGNFPGRFSGRQFSNSRSEMNVSTLELGDSALYLCASSLTGSTEAFFGQGTRLTVV.